Below, 3 T cell receptor beta chains from the same sample are listed, as sequenced in a study of blood T cell repertoires in COVID-19. Only in-frame clones appear in the TCRdb table, and some are missing; sequencing was by immunoSEQ multiplex PCR. The repertoire includes around 190,000 clones, roughly four fifths of them detected once, and around 9% sits in the top ten. Sequencing was performed on PBMCs or T cells enriched from blood (not recorded which). The receptors come from a man between 35 and 55 years old who had recovered from COVID-19.

The rearrangement joins TRBV5-1 to TRBJ1-3, with TRBD1 identical over 7 bases. Germline-derived CDR1 and CDR2 are SGHRS and YFSETQ. The trim removed 4 bases at V and 3 bases at J, leaving 4 bases unmatched. This CDR3 spans 14 amino acids. The CDR3 DNA is TGCGCCAGCAGCCCGACAGGGAATGGAAACACCATATATTTT. Its translation: CASSPTGNGNTIYF.

This chain connects TRBV5-1 to TRBJ2-3; TRBD2 agrees at 8 bases. The V gene's germline CDR1 is SGHRS and CDR2 YFSETQ. The CDR3 has 16 amino acids. V dropped 4 bases and J dropped 8; count of bases not matched to a gene: 15. CDR3 loop: CASSETPSGLDGTQYF. CDR3 in DNA: TGCGCCAGCAGCGAGACGCCTAGCGGGCTCGATGGTACGCAGTATTTT.

The chain uses TRBV18 and TRBJ2-7; possibly TRBD2 for D (6 bases). Looked up from germline, CDR1 is KGHSH and CDR2 is LQKENI. The V and J ends lost 1 base and 2 bases respectively, with 15 bases between them. The CDR3 runs to 16 residues. CDR3 residues: CASSPRWTRGTYEQYF. Here the CDR3 DNA reads TGTGCCAGCTCACCACGATGGACTCGGGGGACCTACGAGCAGTACTTC.